This is a list of T cell receptor beta chains from one sample in a study of T cells after yellow fever vaccination. TCRdb reprocessed the 5' RACE reads via MiXCR and lists one record per CDR3 protein. Here the sample spans around 340,000 distinct CDR3 sequences, roughly an eighth being singletons. The starting material was CD4+ T cells sorted from PBMCs, obtained 15 days after the yellow fever booster vaccination. These receptors all stem from a man aged 18-30 years who received the YFV17D yellow fever vaccine. Both conserved end residues are part of each CDR3. The D gene is left open where the match is weak. Clone sizes are given selectively: once, few, many, or a class where the clone is expanded.

clone size,V gene,D gene,J gene,CDR3 protein,CDR3 DNA
-,TRBV24-1,-,TRBJ2-1,CATSDTDEQFF,TGTGCCACCAGTGATACAGATGAGCAGTTCTTC
many,TRBV20-1,-,TRBJ2-7,CSARETSLGEQYF,TGCAGTGCTAGAGAAACCTCCTTGGGGGAGCAGTACTTC
few,TRBV12-3/TRBV12-4,-,TRBJ1-1,CASSSSSRRGAFF,TGTGCCAGCAGTTCGTCCTCCCGAAGGGGAGCTTTCTTT
few,TRBV10-3,-,TRBJ1-2,CAIRNREHGYGYTF,TGTGCCATCAGAAACAGGGAGCACGGCTATGGCTACACCTTC
-,TRBV24-1,-,TRBJ1-6,CATSDGRSSYNSPLHF,TGTGCCACCAGTGATGGGAGGAGCTCCTATAATTCACCCCTCCACTTT
few,TRBV2,-,TRBJ1-4,CASSAFEKLFF,TGTGCCAGCAGTGCCTTCGAAAAACTGTTTTTT
many,TRBV6-5,-,TRBJ2-1,CASSRGNEQFF,TGTGCCAGCAGTCGCGGCAATGAGCAGTTCTTC
few,TRBV6-2/TRBV6-3,-,TRBJ2-4,CASRDSLLDIQYF,TGTGCCAGCAGAGACTCATTATTGGACATTCAGTACTTC
-,TRBV7-2,-,TRBJ1-2,CASSLEHWGGYTF,TGTGCCAGCAGCTTAGAGCACTGGGGTGGCTACACCTTC
-,TRBV20-1,-,TRBJ2-3,CSARGKTSTDTQYF,TGCAGTGCTAGAGGCAAGACCAGCACAGATACGCAGTATTTT
few,TRBV3-1,TRBD2,TRBJ2-7,CASSQDGTSGSYEQYF,TGTGCCAGCAGCCAAGATGGGACTAGCGGATCCTACGAGCAGTACTTC
-,TRBV5-1,-,TRBJ2-1,CASSLPGITYEQFF,TGCGCCAGCAGCTTGCCCGGCATAACATATGAGCAGTTCTTC
few,TRBV12-3/TRBV12-4,TRBD1,TRBJ2-7,CASSTLRDRAYEQYF,TGTGCCAGCAGTACACTCCGGGACAGAGCCTACGAGCAGTACTTC